The 21 T cell receptor beta chains listed next were all sequenced from one sample in a study of T-cell memory formation after mild COVID-19. In TCRdb, the 5' RACE reads were re-called with MiXCR into one record per CDR3 protein. The sample carries 85,000 to 130,000 distinct CDR3 sequences, approximately 13% recorded once. The sequencing sample was made of PBMCs or a T cell subset sorted from them (not recorded which). All receptors derive from an adult woman who had mild COVID-19 (a few samples of this study predate the infection). Cell type and time point are not known.

This clonotype was counted ten times or more. The rearrangement joins TRBV24-1 to TRBJ2-2; D is undetermined. Germline CDR1 reads KGHDR; CDR2 reads SFDVKD. The V end lost 7 bases, the J end lost 3 bases, and 14 bases lay between the germline ends. The CDR3 runs 15 residues. In DNA, the CDR3 is TGTGCCACCAGGTCCGGGCAACGTGACACCGGGGAGCTGTTTTTT. Translation: CATRSGQRDTGELFF.

This rearrangement joins TRBV19 to TRBJ1-5; 11 bases map to TRBD1. In germline, CDR1 is LNHDA, CDR2 SQIVND (reference sequence). The length of the CDR3 is 15 residues. J was trimmed by 4 bases and V by 8 bases; bases with no gene match: 7. The CDR3 nucleotides are TGTGCCAGTCAATGGACAGGGGGCCCTAATCAGCCCCAGCATTTT. This codes for CASQWTGGPNQPQHF.

The chain recombines TRBV4-3 with TRBJ2-2, with 7 bases identical to TRBD1. Trimming at V came to 0 bases and at J to 6 bases, leaving 7 bases not matched to a gene. Germline CDR1 reads LGHNA; CDR2 reads YSLEER. The CDR3 consists of 16 residues. This CDR3 reads CASSQDHFTGAGELFF. CDR3 nucleotides: TGCGCCAGCAGCCAAGATCATTTTACAGGGGCCGGGGAGCTGTTTTTT.

This clonotype came up a few times. V is TRBV7-9 and J is TRBJ2-3; tentative D call: TRBD1 (6 bases). CDR1 is SEHNR and CDR2 is FQNEAQ in the germline V gene (reference sequence). V was shortened by 3 bases and J by 6 bases, with 13 bases between the two germline ends. CDR3 length equals 14 residues. The CDR3 reads CASSLGAGMDTQYF. DNA for the CDR3: TGTGCCAGCAGCTTGGGGGCAGGGATGGATACGCAGTATTTT.

The chain joins TRBV30 to TRBJ2-7; tentatively, D is TRBD1 (5 bases). This CDR3 has 13 residues. Trimming removed 0 bases at V and 3 bases at J, with 9 bases between. Germline V gene sequence: CDR1 GTSNPN, CDR2 SVGIG (reference sequence). CDR3 loop: CAWSVGQFYEQYF. DNA for the CDR3: TGTGCCTGGAGTGTAGGACAATTCTACGAGCAGTACTTC.

In its sample, this clonotype was seen a few times. The CDR3: CASSLPGRGTEAFF. Written as DNA, the CDR3 is TGTGCCAGCAGCTTACCAGGGCGAGGCACTGAAGCTTTCTTT. The chain carries TRBV7-9 and TRBJ1-1; possibly TRBD1 for D (5 bases). CDR3 length: 14 amino acids. Germline V gene lookup returns CDR1 SEHNR and CDR2 FQNEAQ (reference sequence). V was shortened by 2 bases and J by 4 bases, with 11 bases between the two germline ends.

The rearrangement links TRBV25-1 to TRBJ1-1; D is undetermined. Trimming stripped 1 base from V and 4 bases from J, with 10 bases between. The CDR3 loop spans 14 amino acids. Germline lookup yields CDR1 MGHDK and CDR2 SYGVNS. CDR3 sequence: CASSEWSDSTEAFF. The CDR3 region has the DNA TGTGCCAGCAGTGAATGGAGTGATTCCACTGAAGCTTTCTTT.

V gene TRBV9 combines with J gene TRBJ1-6; 7 bases fit TRBD1. Looked up from germline, CDR1 is SGDLS and CDR2 is YYNGEE. V gave up 3 bases and J gave up 16 bases; unmatched junction bases: 7. The CDR3 consists of 12 residues. CDR3 region: CASSGRQGFLHF. CDR3 DNA: TGTGCCAGCAGCGGCAGACAGGGATTTCTCCACTTT.

The chain couples TRBV6-5 to TRBJ2-7; possibly TRBD1 for D (6 bases). CDR3 length equals 15 residues. CDR1 MNHEY and CDR2 SVGAGI come from the germline V gene. V gave up 4 bases and J gave up 3 bases, with 16 bases separating them. This chain's CDR3 is CASSSDSAPVYEQYF. CDR3 DNA: TGTGCCAGCAGTTCGGACAGTGCCCCAGTCTACGAGCAGTACTTC.

This clonotype appeared a few times. The CDR3 coding sequence is TGTGCCAGCAGAGTCTTATTAGGGGGCTCCTACAATGAGCAGTTCTTC. This encodes CASRVLLGGSYNEQFF. The chain is built from TRBV27 and TRBJ2-1; the D gene is possibly TRBD1 (6 bases). This CDR3 contains 16 residues. Germline V CDR1 and CDR2: MNHEY, SMNVEV (reference sequence). The V end was cut by 6 bases, the J end by 0 bases, with 15 bases between.

This clonotype was counted between two and nine times. This sequence joins TRBV20-1 and TRBJ2-2; 10 bases are a match to TRBD2. There are 15 residues in the CDR3. Germline CDR1 DFQATT, CDR2 SNEGSKA (reference sequence). After removal of 5 bases from V and 4 bases from J, the junction contained 7 bases not matched to a gene. Here the CDR3 reads CSAEKREGLTGELFF. CDR3 DNA sequence: TGCAGTGCTGAGAAGCGGGAGGGCCTCACCGGGGAGCTGTTTTTT.

This clonotype was counted only a few times. The CDR3 here is CSARGRDRGLDTQYF. CDR3 nucleotide sequence: TGCAGTGCTAGAGGCCGGGACAGGGGGCTCGATACGCAGTATTTT. The chain is built from TRBV20-1 and TRBJ2-3; 12 bases align to TRBD1. This CDR3 region has 15 residues. Germline V gene lookup returns CDR1 DFQATT and CDR2 SNEGSKA (reference sequence). Germline trimming cut 1 base from V and 6 bases from J; bases unmatched to any gene: 5.

This chain uses TRBV4-2 with TRBJ2-1; D call uncertain. This CDR3 has 13 residues. Trimming shortened V by 0 bases and J by 7 bases, and 7 bases separated the two germline ends. CDR1 is LGHNA and CDR2 is YNFKEQ in the germline V gene. CDR3 loop: CASSQEGRNEQFF. CDR3 DNA: TGTGCCAGCAGCCAAGAAGGGCGGAATGAGCAGTTCTTC.

The chain recombines TRBV18 with TRBJ1-5; no clear D. The germline gives CDR1 KGHSH, CDR2 LQKENI. Trimming cost V 2 bases and J 2 bases, with 19 bases left between them. The CDR3 covers 18 residues. The CDR3 region is CASSPILTFAEGNQPQHF. DNA for the CDR3: TGTGCCAGCTCACCAATCTTGACATTCGCAGAGGGCAATCAGCCCCAGCATTTT.

This clonotype was detected a few times. The rearrangement uses TRBV12-3 or TRBV12-4 and TRBJ2-3; unclear D gene. V lost 1 base and J lost 3, with 14 bases in between. This CDR3 comprises 16 residues. CDR3 coding DNA: TGTGCCAGCAGTTTAGAGCTCAACCCCCTGACAGATACGCAGTATTTT. Protein product: CASSLELNPLTDTQYF.

This clonotype has more than one count but fewer than ten. V and J are TRBV13 and TRBJ2-1; D uncertain. The germline CDR1 and CDR2 sequences are PRHDT and FYEKMQ (reference sequence). Trimming cost V 7 bases and J 0 bases, with 13 bases left between them. This CDR3 region has 15 residues. The chain's CDR3 is CASTPGDSSYNEQFF. The CDR3 DNA is TGTGCCAGCACCCCGGGCGATAGCTCCTACAATGAGCAGTTCTTC.

This clonotype was observed a few times. The V and J genes are TRBV13 and TRBJ2-5; 9 nucleotides align to TRBD2. Trimming removed 5 bases from V and 1 base from J; junction bases left unmatched: 5. CDR1 and CDR2 (germline): PRHDT, FYEKMQ (reference sequence). The CDR3 spans 15 residues. For the CDR3, the DNA is TGTGCCAGCAGCGTTGGGGGACTAGCCCAAGAGACCCAGTACTTC. This gives the protein CASSVGGLAQETQYF.

The genes are TRBV6-2 or TRBV6-3 and TRBJ2-7; weak D call: TRBD2 (6 bases). The CDR3 sequence is 17 residues long. Trimming shortened V by 0 bases and J by 3 bases, and 18 bases separated the two germline ends. From germline, CDR1 is MNHEY and CDR2 SVGEGT. CDR3 sequence (DNA): TGTGCCAGCAGTTACTCGCGGGAAGACAGCCAGCTCTACGAGCAGTACTTC. It translates to CASSYSREDSQLYEQYF.

This clonotype was observed many times. The V gene is TRBV5-1, the J gene TRBJ2-7; no clear D. The CDR3 is 16 residues long. V was trimmed by 0 bases and J by 2 bases, leaving 15 bases between them. Germline CDR1 SGHRS, CDR2 YFSETQ. This CDR3 reads CASSLAINTGTYEQYF. DNA of the CDR3: TGCGCCAGCAGCTTGGCCATCAACACTGGAACCTACGAGCAGTACTTC.

V is TRBV21-1 and J is TRBJ2-7. TRBV21-1 has pseudogene status. This CDR3 spans 14 amino acids. CDR3 loop: CASSKGSDHNEQYF. The CDR3, as DNA: TGTGCCAGCAGCAAAGGATCGGACCACAACGAGCAGTACTTC.

This clonotype was detected only a few times. The chain joins TRBV29-1 to TRBJ2-5, with 8 bases matching TRBD2. This CDR3 comprises 15 residues. The V and J ends lost 4 bases and 0 bases, in that order; junction bases with no gene match: 7. Germline assignment: CDR1 SQVTM and CDR2 ANQGSEA. The CDR3 nucleotides are TGCAGCGTTGGGGTCCAGCGGGAGTACCAAGAGACCCAGTACTTC. It translates to CSVGVQREYQETQYF. The full variable domain, with the rest looked up from reference TRBV29-1 and TRBJ2-5, is SAVISQKPSRDICQRGTSLTIQCQVDSQVTMMFWYRQQPGQSLTLIATANQGSEATYESGFVIDKFPISRPNLTFSTLTVSNMSPEDSSIYLCSVGVQREYQETQYFGPGTRLLVL.